This passage covers 23 T cell receptor beta chains from one sample sequenced in a study of cytomegalovirus exposure and HLA in healthy donors. Amplification used 60 Vbeta primers and 13 Jbeta primers. The repertoire was sequenced with immunoSEQ multiplex PCR; TCRdb's copy has only in-frame clones and lacks some. The table records 150,000 to 200,000 clones, around four fifths of them present only once. Material: PBMCs. The receptors come from a girl aged 2 to 9 in good health and CMV-seropositive.

The chain combines TRBV5-1 with TRBJ1-3, with D tentatively TRBD1 (5 bases). Germline V gene sequence: CDR1 SGHRS, CDR2 YFSETQ. The germline V and J ends were trimmed by 1 base and 4 bases, with 9 bases remaining between them. The CDR3 is 14 residues long. CDR3 loop: CASSLSGIGNTIYF. In nucleotides, the CDR3 is TGCGCCAGCAGCTTGTCAGGGATCGGAAACACCATATATTTT.

J is TRBJ2-5 and V is TRBV6-1, with 8 bases aligning to TRBD2. V trimming: 7 bases; J trimming: 4 bases; junction bases outside the gene matches: 8. The length of the CDR3 is 14 residues. Germline V gives CDR1 MNHNS, CDR2 SASEGT. CDR3 nucleotides: TGTGCCAGCAAAGATTGGACTAGCAGAGAGACCCAGTACTTC. Protein product: CASKDWTSRETQYF.

The V call is TRBV19, the J call TRBJ2-2; perhaps TRBD2 as D (6 bases). Trimming shortened V by 2 bases and J by 4 bases, and 11 bases separated the two germline ends. Germline V gene lookup returns CDR1 LNHDA and CDR2 SQIVND (reference sequence). The CDR3 is made up of 15 amino acids. The CDR3 sequence: CASSISLATTGELFF. CDR3 coding DNA: TGTGCCAGTAGTATATCCCTAGCGACCACCGGGGAGCTGTTTTTT.

The rearrangement joins TRBV1 to TRBJ2-2; TRBD2 was called by the table and not checked on the DNA. TRBV1 is a listed pseudogene. CDR3 length equals 20 residues. CDR3 residues: CTSRQVVTGTSGRGTGELFF. The CDR3 region has the DNA TGCACCAGCCGCCAAGTAGTCACCGGGACTAGCGGGAGGGGAACCGGGGAGCTGTTTTTT.

The V and J genes are TRBV30 and TRBJ2-7; no definite D call. The CDR3 contains 12 residues. Germline lookup yields CDR1 GTSNPN and CDR2 SVGIG (reference sequence). The germline V and J ends were trimmed by 5 bases and 0 bases, with 8 bases remaining between them. The CDR3 protein is CAWGGSSYEQYF. CDR3 coding DNA: TGTGCCTGGGGCGGTAGCTCCTACGAGCAGTACTTC.

This clone was observed a single time. V is TRBV28 and J is TRBJ2-3; 8 bases map to TRBD2. The CDR3 is 13 amino acids. V shed 5 bases, J shed 4 bases, and the junction held 2 bases outside the gene matches. Looked up from germline, CDR1 is MDHEN and CDR2 is SYDVKM. CDR3 sequence reads: CASSGTRADTQYF. The CDR3 bases are TGTGCCAGCAGTGGGACTAGGGCAGATACGCAGTATTTT.

V usage is TRBV15 and J usage is TRBJ1-5, with TRBD1 as a possible D gene (5 bases). Germline lookup yields CDR1 LNHNV and CDR2 YYDKDF (reference sequence). Between the trimmed V and J ends, which lost 4 bases and 3 bases, there was a span of 10 bases. The CDR3 is made up of 14 amino acids. The CDR3 is CATSMSRANQPQHF. The CDR3 DNA follows: TGTGCCACCAGCATGTCCAGGGCCAATCAGCCCCAGCATTTT.

A few counts support this clone. The CDR3 coding sequence is TGCGCCAGCAGCAAGGAACGAGGGGGTGAAAAACTGTTTTTT. It translates to CASSKERGGEKLFF. The V gene is TRBV5-1, the J gene TRBJ1-4; tentative D call: TRBD1 (6 bases). The CDR3 sequence is 14 residues long. V lost 4 bases and J lost 7, with 14 bases in between. Germline lookup yields CDR1 SGHRS and CDR2 YFSETQ.

About this clone: Germline and junction disagree at one end, which may indicate a read error. The chain combines TRBV7-9 with TRBJ1-2; a weak D match, TRBD1 (6 bases). Germline V lookup: CDR1 SEHNR, CDR2 FQNEAQ (reference sequence). The CDR3 consists of 12 residues. The CDR3 sequence is CSSSLDQGGYTF. The CDR3 region has the DNA TGTTCCAGCAGCTTAGATCAGGGGGGCTACACCTTC. The full variable domain, its missing parts supplied by reference TRBV7-9 and TRBJ1-2, is DTGVSQNPRHKITKRGQNVTFRCDPISEHNRLYWYRQTLGQGPEFLTYFQNEAQLEKSRLLSDRFSAERPKGSFSTLEIQRTEQGDSAMYLCSSSLDQGGYTFGSGTRLTVV.

The CDR3 loop reads CASAWNRAHYEQYF. The CDR3 nucleotides are TGTGCCAGCGCTTGGAACAGGGCCCACTACGAGCAGTACTTC. The chain couples TRBV11-2 to TRBJ2-7; a possible D gene is TRBD1 (6 bases). This CDR3 comprises 14 residues. Germline V gene lookup returns CDR1 SGHAT and CDR2 FQNNGV. V was clipped by 8 bases and J by 3 bases, with 17 bases between them. The full variable domain, rest sourced from reference TRBV11-2 and TRBJ2-7, is EAGVAQSPRYKIIEKRQSVAFWCNPISGHATLYWYQQILGQGPKLLIQFQNNGVVDDSQLPKDRFSAERLKGVDSTLKIQPAKLEDSAVYLCASAWNRAHYEQYFGPGTRLTVT.

This sequence joins TRBV5-4 and TRBJ2-7; 13 bases line up with TRBD2. Losses at the gene ends were 4 bases for V and 3 bases for J; bases not matched to a gene: 7. From germline, CDR1 is SGHNT and CDR2 YYREEE (reference sequence). The CDR3 sequence is 16 residues long. In DNA, the CDR3 is TGTGCCAGCAGCACGCGGACTAGCGGGAGTTTCTACGAGCAGTACTTC. This codes for CASSTRTSGSFYEQYF.

The chain recombines TRBV29-1 with TRBJ2-5, with a weak D call TRBD2 (5 bases). Trimming shortened V by 3 bases and J by 5 bases, and 22 bases separated the two germline ends. CDR1 and CDR2 (germline): SQVTM, ANQGSEA. The CDR3 is 16 residues long. The CDR3 sequence is CSVDSFVLRELETQYF. The CDR3 nucleotides read TGCAGCGTTGACTCCTTTGTATTGAGGGAGCTGGAGACCCAGTACTTC. Supplemented by reference TRBV29-1 and TRBJ2-5, the full variable domain reads SAVISQKPSRDICQRGTSLTIQCQVDSQVTMMFWYRQQPGQSLTLIATANQGSEATYESGFVIDKFPISRPNLTFSTLTVSNMSPEDSSIYLCSVDSFVLRELETQYFGPGTRLLVL.

This chain uses TRBV10-2 with TRBJ1-4; no clear D gene. V was clipped by 11 bases and J by 6 bases, with 7 bases between them. Germline assignment: CDR1 WSHSY and CDR2 SAAADI. The CDR3 runs to 10 residues. CDR3: CAVQDEKLFF. CDR3 nucleotides: TGCGCCGTTCAGGATGAAAAACTGTTTTTT.

The chain joins TRBV4-1 to TRBJ2-7; D unclear. The CDR3 is 15 residues long. V was pared by 1 base and J by 2 bases, with 12 bases between. Germline CDR1 MGHRA, CDR2 YSYEKL. CDR3 protein: CASSQVWQEPYEQYF. CDR3 sequence (DNA): TGCGCCAGCAGCCAAGTTTGGCAGGAACCCTACGAGCAGTACTTC.

This clone was seen only once. The chain couples TRBV10-3 to TRBJ2-7; D not resolved. CDR1 is ENHRY and CDR2 is SYGVKD in the germline V gene. V lost 2 bases and J lost 0, with 5 bases in between. The CDR3 loop spans 13 amino acids. CDR3 in DNA: TGTGCCATCAGTGAGCAGGTCTCCTACGAGCAGTACTTC. Amino acid sequence: CAISEQVSYEQYF.

This CDR3 reads CASGNGQGGDTQYF. CDR3 bases: TGTGCTAGTGGCAACGGACAGGGCGGGGATACGCAGTATTTT. This chain joins TRBV12-5 and TRBJ2-3; 8 bases line up with TRBD1. Germline V gives CDR1 LGHNT, CDR2 FRNRAP. This CDR3 region has 14 residues. The V and J ends lost 6 bases and 6 bases, in that order; junction bases with no gene match: 8.

This chain uses TRBV29-1 with TRBJ1-2; D perhaps matches TRBD1 (5 bases). The CDR3 is 17 amino acids. Germline assignment: CDR1 SQVTM and CDR2 ANQGSEA. V was shortened by 0 bases and J by 0 bases, with 17 bases between the two germline ends. The CDR3 DNA reads TGCAGCGTTGAAGAGGCTGGCAGGGATGCGGCTAACTATGGCTACACCTTC. Residues: CSVEEAGRDAANYGYTF.

This clone was found a few times. CDR3 region: CASREGLTKETQYF. The CDR3 DNA reads as TGTGCCAGCAGGGAGGGACTCACGAAAGAGACCCAGTACTTC. The chain is built from TRBV5-4 and TRBJ2-5; the D gene is possibly TRBD2 (6 bases). The CDR3 covers 14 residues. CDR1 SGHNT and CDR2 YYREEE come from the germline V gene (reference sequence). V lost 5 bases and J 3 bases, leaving 14 bases between the germline ends.

Concerning this clone: An end of the junction does not agree with germline; a read error may underlie this. This chain links TRBV7-7 with TRBJ2-7, with a weak D call TRBD2 (6 bases). Germline V lookup: CDR1 SSHAT, CDR2 FNYEAQ (reference sequence). The CDR3 has 16 residues. CDR3 sequence: CASSLGLSSTSYEQYF. CDR3 sequence (DNA): TGTGCTAGCAGCTTGGGACTCAGCTCCACCTCCTACGAGCAGTACTTC.

The rearrangement uses TRBV5-1 and TRBJ2-3, with D maybe TRBD2 (6 bases). In germline, CDR1 is SGHRS, CDR2 YFSETQ. CDR3 length: 14 residues. Deletions cut 3 bases from V and 0 bases from J, with 8 bases between. DNA of the CDR3: TGCGCCAGCAGCTCCGGGACTAGCACAGATACGCAGTATTTT. Its protein product is CASSSGTSTDTQYF.

The chain carries TRBV6-5 and TRBJ1-1; 8 nucleotides match TRBD1. CDR3 size: 15 residues. Germline V gives CDR1 MNHEY, CDR2 SVGAGI. V was pared by 8 bases and J by 1 base, with 9 bases of the junction left unmatched. Here the CDR3 reads CASLGFGQGNTEAFF. CDR3 bases: TGTGCCAGCCTTGGGTTTGGACAGGGGAACACTGAAGCTTTCTTT.

This clone was recorded once. The chain is built from TRBV5-1 and TRBJ2-1; TRBD2 aligns across 10 bases. The germline gives CDR1 SGHRS, CDR2 YFSETQ. Losses at the gene ends were 3 bases for V and 3 bases for J; bases not matched to a gene: 3. This CDR3 spans 15 amino acids. In DNA form, the CDR3 reads TGCGCCAGCAGCTCTAGCGGGAGTGTCTACAATGAGCAGTTCTTC. Protein product: CASSSSGSVYNEQFF. The full variable domain, in which reference TRBV5-1 and TRBJ2-1 provide the parts outside the CDR3, is KAGVTQTPRYLIKTRGQQVTLSCSPISGHRSVSWYQQTPGQGLQFLFEYFSETQRNKGNFPGRFSGRQFSNSRSEMNVSTLELGDSALYLCASSSSGSVYNEQFFGPGTRLTVL.

This clone came up once. V gene TRBV4-2 combines with J gene TRBJ2-3, with 10 bases fitting TRBD2. The germline V gene encodes CDR1 LGHNA and CDR2 YNFKEQ. With V trimmed by 1 base and J by 2 bases, 3 bases remained unmatched. The CDR3 consists of 16 residues. The CDR3 here is CASSQGSGRATDTQYF. CDR3 DNA sequence: TGTGCCAGCAGCCAAGGGAGCGGGAGGGCCACAGATACGCAGTATTTT.